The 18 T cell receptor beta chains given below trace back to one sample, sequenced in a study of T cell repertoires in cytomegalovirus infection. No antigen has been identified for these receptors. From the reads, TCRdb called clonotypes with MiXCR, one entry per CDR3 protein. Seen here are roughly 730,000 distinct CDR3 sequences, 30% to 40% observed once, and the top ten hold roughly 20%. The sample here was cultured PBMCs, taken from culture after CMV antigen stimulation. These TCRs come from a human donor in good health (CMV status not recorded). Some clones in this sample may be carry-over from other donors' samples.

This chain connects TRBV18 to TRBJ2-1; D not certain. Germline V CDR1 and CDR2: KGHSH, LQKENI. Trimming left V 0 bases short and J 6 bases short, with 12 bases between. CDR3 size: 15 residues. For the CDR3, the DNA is TGTGCCAGCTCACCACCCATAGGCCCGGGCAATGAGCAGTTCTTC. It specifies CASSPPIGPGNEQFF.

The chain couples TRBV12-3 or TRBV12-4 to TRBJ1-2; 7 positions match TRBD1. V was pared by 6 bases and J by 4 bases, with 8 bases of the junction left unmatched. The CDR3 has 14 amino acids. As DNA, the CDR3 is TGTGCCAGCAGCCCAGGGCGGGACAGCTATGGCTACACCTTC. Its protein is CASSPGRDSYGYTF.

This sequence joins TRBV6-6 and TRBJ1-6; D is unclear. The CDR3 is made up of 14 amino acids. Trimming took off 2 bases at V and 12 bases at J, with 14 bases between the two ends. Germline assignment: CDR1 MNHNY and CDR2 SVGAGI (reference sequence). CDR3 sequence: CASSYQPGRRPLHF. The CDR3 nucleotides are TGTGCCAGCAGTTACCAACCGGGCCGAAGACCCCTCCACTTT.

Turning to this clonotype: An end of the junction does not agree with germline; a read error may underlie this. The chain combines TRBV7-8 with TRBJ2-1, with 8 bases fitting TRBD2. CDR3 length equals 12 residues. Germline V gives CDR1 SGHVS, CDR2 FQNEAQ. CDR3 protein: CATSRGGHEQFF. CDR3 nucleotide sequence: TGTGCCACCAGCCGGGGGGGGCATGAGCAGTTCTTC.

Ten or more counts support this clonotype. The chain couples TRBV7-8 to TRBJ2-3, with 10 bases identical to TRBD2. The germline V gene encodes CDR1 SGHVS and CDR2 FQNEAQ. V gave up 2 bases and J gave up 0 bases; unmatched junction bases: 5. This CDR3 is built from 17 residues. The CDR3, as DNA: TGTGCCAGCAGCTTACCCTTAGCGGGGGGCAGCACAGATACGCAGTATTTT. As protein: CASSLPLAGGSTDTQYF.

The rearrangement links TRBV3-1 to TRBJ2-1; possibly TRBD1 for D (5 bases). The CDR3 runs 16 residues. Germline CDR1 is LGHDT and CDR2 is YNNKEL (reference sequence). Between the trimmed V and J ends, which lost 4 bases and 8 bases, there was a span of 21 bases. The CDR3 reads CASSLLQGSSVHEQFF. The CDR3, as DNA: TGTGCCAGCAGCCTGTTGCAGGGTTCGAGTGTGCATGAGCAGTTCTTC.

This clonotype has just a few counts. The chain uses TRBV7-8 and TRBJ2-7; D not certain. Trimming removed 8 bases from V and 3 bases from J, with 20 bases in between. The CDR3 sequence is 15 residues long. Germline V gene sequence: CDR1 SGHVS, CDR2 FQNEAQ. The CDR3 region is CASALRLEGRYEQYF. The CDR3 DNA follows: TGTGCCAGCGCTTTGAGGCTCGAAGGACGCTACGAGCAGTACTTC.

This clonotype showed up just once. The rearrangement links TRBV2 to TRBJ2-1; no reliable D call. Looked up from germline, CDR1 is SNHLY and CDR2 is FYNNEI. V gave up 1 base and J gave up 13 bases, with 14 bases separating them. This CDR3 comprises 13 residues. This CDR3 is CASSEVQLSYQFF. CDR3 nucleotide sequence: TGTGCCAGCAGTGAAGTTCAGCTTTCGTACCAGTTCTTC.

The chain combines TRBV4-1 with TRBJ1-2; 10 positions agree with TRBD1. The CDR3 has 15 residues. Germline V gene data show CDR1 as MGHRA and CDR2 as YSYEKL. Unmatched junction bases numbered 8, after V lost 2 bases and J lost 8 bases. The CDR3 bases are TGCGCCAGCAGCCAACCCGGGACAGGGGCGTTGGGCTACACCTTC. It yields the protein CASSQPGTGALGYTF.

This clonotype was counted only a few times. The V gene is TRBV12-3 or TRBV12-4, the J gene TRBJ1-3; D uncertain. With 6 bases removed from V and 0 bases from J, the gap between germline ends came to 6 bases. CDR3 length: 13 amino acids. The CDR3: CASRQLSGNTIYF. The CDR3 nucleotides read TGTGCCAGCAGGCAACTCTCTGGAAACACCATATATTTT.

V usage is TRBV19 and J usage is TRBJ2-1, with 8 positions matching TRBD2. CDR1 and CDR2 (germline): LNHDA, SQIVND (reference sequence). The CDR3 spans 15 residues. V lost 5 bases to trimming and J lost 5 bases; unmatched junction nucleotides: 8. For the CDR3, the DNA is TGTGCCAGTAGTCAAACTAGCGGATTAGACAATGAGCAGTTCTTC. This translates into CASSQTSGLDNEQFF.

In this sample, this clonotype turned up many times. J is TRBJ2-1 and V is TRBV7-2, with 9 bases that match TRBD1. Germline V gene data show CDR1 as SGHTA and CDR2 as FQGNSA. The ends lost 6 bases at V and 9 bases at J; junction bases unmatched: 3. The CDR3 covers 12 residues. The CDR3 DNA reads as TGTGCCAGCAGTGAGACAGGGGGTGAGCAGTTCTTC. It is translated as CASSETGGEQFF.

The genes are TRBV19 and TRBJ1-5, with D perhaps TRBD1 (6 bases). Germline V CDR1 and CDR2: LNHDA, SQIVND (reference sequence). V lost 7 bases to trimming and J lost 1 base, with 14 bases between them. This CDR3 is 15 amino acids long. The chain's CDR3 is CASISGTLSNQPQHF. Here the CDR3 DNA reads TGTGCCAGTATATCCGGGACACTAAGCAATCAGCCCCAGCATTTT.

The DNA of the CDR3 is TGTGCCTTCCCGTCCACCCCGGGACAGGCTTCTAATTCACCCCTCCACTTT. Translation: CAFPSTPGQASNSPLHF. The J gene is TRBJ1-6, the V gene TRBV10-3; 8 nucleotides match TRBD1. This CDR3 is built from 17 residues. Trimming took 11 bases from V and 6 from J; bases not matched to a gene: 18. Germline CDR1 reads ENHRY; CDR2 reads SYGVKD.

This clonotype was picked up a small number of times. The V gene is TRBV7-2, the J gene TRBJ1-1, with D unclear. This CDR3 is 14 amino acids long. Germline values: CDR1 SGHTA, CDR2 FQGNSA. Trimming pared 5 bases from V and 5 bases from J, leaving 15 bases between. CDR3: CASSPLFVGTEAFF. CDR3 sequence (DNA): TGTGCCAGCAGCCCCCTTTTTGTGGGAACTGAAGCTTTCTTT.

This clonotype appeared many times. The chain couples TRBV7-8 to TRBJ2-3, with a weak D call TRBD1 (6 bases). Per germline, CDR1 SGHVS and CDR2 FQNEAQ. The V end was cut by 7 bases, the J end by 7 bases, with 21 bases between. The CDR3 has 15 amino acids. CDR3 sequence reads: CASTLGAGALYTQYF. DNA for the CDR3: TGTGCCAGCACCCTGGGGGCCGGTGCCCTCTATACGCAGTATTTT.

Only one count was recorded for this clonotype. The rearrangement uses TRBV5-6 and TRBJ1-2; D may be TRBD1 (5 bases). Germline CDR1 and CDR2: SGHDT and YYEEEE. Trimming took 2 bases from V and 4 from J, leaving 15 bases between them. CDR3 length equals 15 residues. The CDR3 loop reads CASSLGTRKTYGYTF. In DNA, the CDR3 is TGTGCCAGCAGCTTAGGGACGCGAAAGACCTATGGCTACACCTTC.

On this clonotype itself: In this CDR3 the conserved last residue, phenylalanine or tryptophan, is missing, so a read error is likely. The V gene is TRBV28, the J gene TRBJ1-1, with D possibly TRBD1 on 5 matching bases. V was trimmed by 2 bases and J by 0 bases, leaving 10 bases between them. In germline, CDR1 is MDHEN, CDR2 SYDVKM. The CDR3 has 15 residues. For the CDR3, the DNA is TGTGCCAGCAGTTTAGGAGGGACCATGAACACTGAAGCTTTCCTT. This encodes CASSLGGTMNTEAFL.